The T cell receptor beta chain under discussion was sequenced for a study of blood T cells in healthy people across ages. Study-level results: There were more naive CD4+ cells and higher diversity in long-lived donors than in aged donors. Getting older went along with TCR beta diversity per million T cells dropping roughly linearly.

The authors ran a second PCR of 7 to 11 cycles using a sample-barcoded 5' primer and a J-beta primer mix. Carrying 12 random nucleotides, a template-switch adaptor labeled each individual cDNA molecule. Each single sample gave us at least 2.5 million CDR3-containing paired-end reads. TCRdb reprocessed the 5' RACE reads via MiXCR and lists one record per CDR3 protein. The sample contains 600,000 to 800,000 distinct CDR3 sequences, roughly half of which appear only once. The CDR3 length is 15 residues. Germline V gene lookup returns CDR1 SGHKS and CDR2 YYEKEE (reference sequence). To note about this clonotype: Antigen: not known. A read error may explain this, as a much larger clone is one base away.

The chain employs TRBV5-5 and TRBJ2-7; the D gene could be TRBD1 or TRBD2 (5 bases each). This TCR derives from a woman at least 80 years old in good health. The sample consisted of blood. In DNA, the CDR3 is TGTACCAGCAGCTTGGTGGCAGGGACGGATATCGAGCAGTACTTC. Its translation: CTSSLVAGTDIEQYF.